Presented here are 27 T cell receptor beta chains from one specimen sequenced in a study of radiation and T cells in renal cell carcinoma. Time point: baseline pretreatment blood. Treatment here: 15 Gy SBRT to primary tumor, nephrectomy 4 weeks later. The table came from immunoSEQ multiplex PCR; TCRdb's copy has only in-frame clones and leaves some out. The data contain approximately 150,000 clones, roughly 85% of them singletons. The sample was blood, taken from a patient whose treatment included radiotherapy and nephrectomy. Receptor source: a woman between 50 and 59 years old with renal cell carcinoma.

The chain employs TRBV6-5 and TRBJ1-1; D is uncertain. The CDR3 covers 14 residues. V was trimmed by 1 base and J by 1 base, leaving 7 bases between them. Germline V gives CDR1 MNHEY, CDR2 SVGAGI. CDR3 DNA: TGTGCCAGCAGTTACTTACGGCAGAACACTGAAGCTTTCTTT. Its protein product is CASSYLRQNTEAFF.

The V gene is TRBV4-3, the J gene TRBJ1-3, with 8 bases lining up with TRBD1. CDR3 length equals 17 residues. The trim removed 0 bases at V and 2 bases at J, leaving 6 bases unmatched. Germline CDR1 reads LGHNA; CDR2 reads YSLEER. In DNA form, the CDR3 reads TGCGCCAGCAGCCAAGATGTGGACAGGGAGGCTGGAAACACCATATATTTT. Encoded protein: CASSQDVDREAGNTIYF.

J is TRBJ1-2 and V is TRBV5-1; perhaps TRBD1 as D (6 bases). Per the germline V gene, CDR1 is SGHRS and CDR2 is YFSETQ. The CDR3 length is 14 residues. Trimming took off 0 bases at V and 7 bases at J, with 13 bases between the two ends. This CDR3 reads CASSLGSGDAGYTF. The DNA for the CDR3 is TGCGCCAGCAGCTTGGGTTCAGGGGACGCTGGCTACACCTTC.

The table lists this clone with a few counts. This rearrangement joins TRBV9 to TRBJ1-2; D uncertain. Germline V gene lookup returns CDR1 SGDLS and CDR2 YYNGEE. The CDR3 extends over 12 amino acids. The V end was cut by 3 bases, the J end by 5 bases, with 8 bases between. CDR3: CASSATEYGYTF. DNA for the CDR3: TGTGCCAGCAGCGCGACCGAATATGGCTACACCTTC.

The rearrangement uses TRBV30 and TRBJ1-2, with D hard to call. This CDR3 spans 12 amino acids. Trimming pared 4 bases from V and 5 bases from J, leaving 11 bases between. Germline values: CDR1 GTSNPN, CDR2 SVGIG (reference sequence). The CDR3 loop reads CAWNSGFYGYTF. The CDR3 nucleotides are TGTGCCTGGAACTCGGGGTTTTATGGCTACACCTTC. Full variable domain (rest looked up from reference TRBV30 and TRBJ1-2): SQTIHQWPATLVQPVGSPLSLECTVEGTSNPNLYWYRQAAGRGLQLLFYSVGIGQISSEVPQNLSASRPQDRQFILSSKKLLLSDSGFYLCAWNSGFYGYTFGSGTRLTVV.

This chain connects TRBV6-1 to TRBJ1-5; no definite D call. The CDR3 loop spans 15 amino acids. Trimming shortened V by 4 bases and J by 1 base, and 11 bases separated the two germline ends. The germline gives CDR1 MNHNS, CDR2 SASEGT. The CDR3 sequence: CASSGGWQSNQPQHF. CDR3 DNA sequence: TGTGCCAGCAGTGGTGGTTGGCAGAGCAATCAGCCCCAGCATTTT.

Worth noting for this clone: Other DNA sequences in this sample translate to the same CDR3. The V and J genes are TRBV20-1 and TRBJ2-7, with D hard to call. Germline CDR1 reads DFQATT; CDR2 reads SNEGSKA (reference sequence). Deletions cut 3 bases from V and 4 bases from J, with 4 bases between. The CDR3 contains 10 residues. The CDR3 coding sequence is TGCAGTGCTAGTGGATACGAGCAGTACTTC. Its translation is CSASGYEQYF.

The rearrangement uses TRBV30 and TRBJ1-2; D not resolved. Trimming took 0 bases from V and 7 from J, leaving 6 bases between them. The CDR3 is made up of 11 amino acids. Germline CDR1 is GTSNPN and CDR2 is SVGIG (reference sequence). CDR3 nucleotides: TGTGCCTGGAGTGTTAGCCGTGGCTACACCTTC. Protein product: CAWSVSRGYTF.

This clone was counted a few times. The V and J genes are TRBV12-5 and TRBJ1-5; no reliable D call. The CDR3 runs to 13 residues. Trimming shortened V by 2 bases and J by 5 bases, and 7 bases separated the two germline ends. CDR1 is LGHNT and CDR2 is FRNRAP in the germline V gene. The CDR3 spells CASGLNGDQPQHF. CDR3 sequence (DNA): TGTGCTAGTGGTTTGAACGGGGATCAGCCCCAGCATTTT.

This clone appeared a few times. The CDR3 sequence: CASTSFGENEQFF. The CDR3 DNA reads as TGCGCCAGCACCTCATTCGGGGAAAATGAGCAGTTCTTC. V usage is TRBV5-1 and J usage is TRBJ2-1; D perhaps matches TRBD2 (5 bases). V gave up 6 bases and J gave up 7 bases, with 14 bases separating them. CDR1 and CDR2 from the germline V gene are SGHRS and YFSETQ. The length of the CDR3 is 13 residues.

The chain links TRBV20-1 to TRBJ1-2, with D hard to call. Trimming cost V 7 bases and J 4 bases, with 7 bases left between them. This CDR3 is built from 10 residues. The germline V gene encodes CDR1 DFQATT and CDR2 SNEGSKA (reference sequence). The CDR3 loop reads CSGRTYGYTF. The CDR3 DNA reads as TGCAGTGGCAGGACCTATGGCTACACCTTC.

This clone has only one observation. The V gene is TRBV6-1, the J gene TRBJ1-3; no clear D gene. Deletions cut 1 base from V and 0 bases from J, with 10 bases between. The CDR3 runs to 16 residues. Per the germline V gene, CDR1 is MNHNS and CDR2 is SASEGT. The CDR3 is CASSEGLGISGNTIYF. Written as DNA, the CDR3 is TGTGCCAGCAGTGAAGGTTTGGGAATCTCTGGAAACACCATATATTTT.

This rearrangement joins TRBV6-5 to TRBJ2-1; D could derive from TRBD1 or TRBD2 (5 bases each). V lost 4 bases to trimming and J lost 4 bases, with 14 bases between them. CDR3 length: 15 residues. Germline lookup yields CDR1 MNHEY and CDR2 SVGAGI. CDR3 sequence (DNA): TGTGCCAGCAGTTCTCCTGGGGGAGCTTACAATGAGCAGTTCTTC. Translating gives CASSSPGGAYNEQFF.

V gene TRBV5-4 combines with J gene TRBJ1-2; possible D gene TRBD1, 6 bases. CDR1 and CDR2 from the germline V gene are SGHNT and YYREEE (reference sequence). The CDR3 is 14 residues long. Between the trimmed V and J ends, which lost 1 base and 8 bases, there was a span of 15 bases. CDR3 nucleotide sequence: TGTGCCAGCAGCTTGAGTAGCAGGGGCCGCGGCTACACCTTC. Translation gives CASSLSSRGRGYTF.

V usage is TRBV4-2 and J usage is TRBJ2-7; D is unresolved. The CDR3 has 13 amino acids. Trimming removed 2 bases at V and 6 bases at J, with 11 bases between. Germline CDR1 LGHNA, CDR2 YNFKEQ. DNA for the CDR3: TGTGCCAGCAGCCAACCGACGACGGGCGAGCAGTACTTC. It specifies CASSQPTTGEQYF.

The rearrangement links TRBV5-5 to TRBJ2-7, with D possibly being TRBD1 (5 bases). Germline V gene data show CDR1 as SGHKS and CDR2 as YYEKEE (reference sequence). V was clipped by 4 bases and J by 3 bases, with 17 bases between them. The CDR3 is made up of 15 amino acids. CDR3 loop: CASSIGTGFYYEQYF. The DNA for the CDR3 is TGTGCCAGCAGCATAGGCACAGGTTTCTACTACGAGCAGTACTTC.

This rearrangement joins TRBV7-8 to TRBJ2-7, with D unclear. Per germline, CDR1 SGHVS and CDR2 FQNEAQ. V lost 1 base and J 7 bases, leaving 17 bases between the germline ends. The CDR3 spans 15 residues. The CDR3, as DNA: TGTGCCAGCAGCTTAGAGCCAGGTCACGTACGGGAGCAGTACTTC. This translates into CASSLEPGHVREQYF.

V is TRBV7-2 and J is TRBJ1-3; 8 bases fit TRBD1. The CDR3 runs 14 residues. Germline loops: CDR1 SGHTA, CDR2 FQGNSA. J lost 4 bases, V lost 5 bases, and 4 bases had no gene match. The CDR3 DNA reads TGTGCCAGCAGCGAGACAGGGGTAGGAAACACCATATATTTT. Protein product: CASSETGVGNTIYF.

CDR3 nucleotides: TGTGCCAGTACATTGGACAGCTCCACAGATACGCAGTATTTT. Translating it yields CASTLDSSTDTQYF. The J gene is TRBJ2-3, the V gene TRBV19, with a weak D call TRBD1 (6 bases). The V gene lost 7 bases and the J gene lost 2 bases, with 13 bases spanning the gap. This CDR3 region has 14 residues. Germline V CDR1 and CDR2: LNHDA, SQIVND (reference sequence).

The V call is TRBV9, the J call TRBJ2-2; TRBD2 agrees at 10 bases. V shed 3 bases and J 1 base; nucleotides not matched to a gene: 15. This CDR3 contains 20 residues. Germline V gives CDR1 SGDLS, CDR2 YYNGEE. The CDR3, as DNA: TGTGCCAGCAGCGGTACCAGAGAAGGACTAGCGGCCTGGAACACCGGGGAGCTGTTTTTT. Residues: CASSGTREGLAAWNTGELFF.

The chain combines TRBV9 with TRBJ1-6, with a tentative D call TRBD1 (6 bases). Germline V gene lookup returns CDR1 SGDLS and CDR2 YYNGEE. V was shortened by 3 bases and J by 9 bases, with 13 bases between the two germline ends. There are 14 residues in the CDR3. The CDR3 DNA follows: TGTGCCAGCAGCGCGACAGGTCCGACTTCACCCCTCCACTTT. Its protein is CASSATGPTSPLHF.

CDR3 nucleotides: TGTGCCAGCAGTGAACTCCGGGACAAAAATTATGGCTACACCTTC. Translation: CASSELRDKNYGYTF. This sequence joins TRBV2 and TRBJ1-2; perhaps TRBD1 as D (6 bases). V was cut by 2 bases and J by 5 bases, with 15 bases left in between. Germline V lookup: CDR1 SNHLY, CDR2 FYNNEI. This CDR3 has 15 residues.

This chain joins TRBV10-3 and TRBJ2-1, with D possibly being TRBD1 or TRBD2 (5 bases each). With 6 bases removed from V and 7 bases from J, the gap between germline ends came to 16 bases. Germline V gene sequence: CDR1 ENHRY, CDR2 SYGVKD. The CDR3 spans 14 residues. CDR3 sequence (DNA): TGTGCCATCAGCGGGACGGCCTTTACAAATGAGCAGTTCTTC. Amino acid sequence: CAISGTAFTNEQFF.

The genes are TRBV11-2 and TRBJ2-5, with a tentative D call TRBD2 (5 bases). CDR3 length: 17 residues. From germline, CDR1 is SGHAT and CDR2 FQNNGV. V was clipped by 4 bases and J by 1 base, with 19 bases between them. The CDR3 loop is CASSSRAVAGPQETQYF. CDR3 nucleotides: TGTGCCAGCAGCTCGAGGGCGGTAGCTGGTCCCCAAGAGACCCAGTACTTC.

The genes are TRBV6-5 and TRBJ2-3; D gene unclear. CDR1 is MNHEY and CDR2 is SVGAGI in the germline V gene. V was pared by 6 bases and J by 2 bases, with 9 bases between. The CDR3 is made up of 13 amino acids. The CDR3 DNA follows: TGTGCCAGCAGGGTACCTTCCACAGATACGCAGTATTTT. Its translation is CASRVPSTDTQYF.

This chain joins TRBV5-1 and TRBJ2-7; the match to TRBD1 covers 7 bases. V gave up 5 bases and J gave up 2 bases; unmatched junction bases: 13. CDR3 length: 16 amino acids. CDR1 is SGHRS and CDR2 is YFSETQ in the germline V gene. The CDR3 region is CASSLEVGQEAYEQYF. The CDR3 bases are TGCGCCAGCAGTCTAGAAGTAGGACAGGAGGCCTACGAGCAGTACTTC.

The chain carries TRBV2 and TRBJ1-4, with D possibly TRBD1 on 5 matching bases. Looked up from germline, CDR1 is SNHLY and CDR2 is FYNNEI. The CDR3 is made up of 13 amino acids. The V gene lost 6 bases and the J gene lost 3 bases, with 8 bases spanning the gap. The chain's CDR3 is CASRAGANEKLFF. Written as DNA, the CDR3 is TGTGCCAGCAGGGCGGGGGCTAATGAAAAACTGTTTTTT.